This passage covers 18 T cell receptor beta chains from one sample sequenced in a study of graft-versus-host responses after intestinal transplantation. The antigens these receptors bind are not known. Method: immunoSEQ multiplex PCR; TCRdb's copy keeps in-frame clones and lacks some. The sample contains about 100,000 clones, roughly 87% of which appear only once. The sample in question was unstimulated CD4+ T cells sorted from spleen or lymph node cells, obtained before transplant. Receptors originate from a human donor who was the organ donor for an intestinal transplant.

The V call is TRBV6-1, the J call TRBJ2-7; D possibly uses TRBD1 or TRBD2 (5 bases each). V was clipped by 0 bases and J by 7 bases, with 10 bases between them. Per germline, CDR1 MNHNS and CDR2 SASEGT. The CDR3 covers 13 residues. The CDR3 reads CASSEAVGTEQYF. The CDR3 bases are TGTGCCAGCAGTGAAGCAGTGGGGACGGAGCAGTACTTC.

This rearrangement joins TRBV5-1 to TRBJ2-1, with D possibly being TRBD1 (5 bases). The ends were cut back, 6 bases at V and 2 bases at J, with 15 bases in the middle. Germline values: CDR1 SGHRS, CDR2 YFSETQ. The CDR3 totals 15 residues. The CDR3 here is CASNWGWTTYNEQFF. The CDR3 nucleotides are TGCGCCAGCAACTGGGGTTGGACAACCTACAATGAGCAGTTCTTC.

The chain couples TRBV11-2 to TRBJ2-3; TRBD2 matches at 7 bases. In germline, CDR1 is SGHAT, CDR2 FQNNGV. V was pared by 4 bases and J by 2 bases, with 3 bases of the junction left unmatched. This CDR3 has 14 residues. The CDR3 DNA follows: TGTGCCAGCAGCTCACGGGGGGACACAGATACGCAGTATTTT. This encodes CASSSRGDTDTQYF.

The genes are TRBV9 and TRBJ2-4, with TRBD1 identical over 9 bases. CDR3 length equals 17 residues. CDR1 is SGDLS and CDR2 is YYNGEE in the germline V gene. J was trimmed by 5 bases and V by 0 bases; bases with no gene match: 9. CDR3 region: CASSVGGRGQGENIQYF. In DNA, the CDR3 is TGTGCCAGCAGCGTAGGGGGTAGGGGACAGGGCGAAAACATTCAGTACTTC.

V and J are TRBV28 and TRBJ1-2; TRBD1 might be the D (6 bases). The CDR3 loop spans 14 amino acids. The ends were cut back, 2 bases at V and 4 bases at J, with 11 bases in the middle. Germline loops: CDR1 MDHEN, CDR2 SYDVKM. CDR3 protein: CASSLAGAGYGYTF. The CDR3 region has the DNA TGTGCCAGCAGTTTAGCGGGGGCAGGCTATGGCTACACCTTC.

The V gene is TRBV19, the J gene TRBJ1-1, with D hard to call. The CDR3 contains 13 residues. Germline CDR1 is LNHDA and CDR2 is SQIVND (reference sequence). The ends were cut back, 6 bases at V and 3 bases at J, with 11 bases in the middle. DNA for the CDR3: TGTGCCAGTAGCGTTATCGGGGACACTGAAGCTTTCTTT. Encoded protein: CASSVIGDTEAFF.

CDR3 loop: CASSQAGGANEQFF. CDR3 bases: TGTGCCAGTAGTCAAGCGGGGGGGGCAAATGAGCAGTTCTTC. The rearrangement joins TRBV19 to TRBJ2-1, with 10 positions matching TRBD2. Germline V gives CDR1 LNHDA, CDR2 SQIVND (reference sequence). The J segment lost 7 bases and the V segment lost 5 bases, leaving 5 bases of the junction unmatched. The CDR3 length is 14 residues.

The chain links TRBV7-8 to TRBJ2-4; 8 nucleotides line up with TRBD1. V lost 4 bases and J lost 1; bases outside the gene matches: 9. The CDR3 totals 17 residues. The germline CDR1 and CDR2 sequences are SGHVS and FQNEAQ. The CDR3 is CASSSAGGAGAKNIQYF. CDR3 in DNA: TGTGCCAGCAGCTCGGCAGGGGGCGCCGGGGCCAAAAACATTCAGTACTTC.

The CDR3 region has the DNA TGTGCCACCAACGACAGGTTGGAAGGTGAGCAGTTCTTC. It yields the protein CATNDRLEGEQFF. The chain employs TRBV10-3 and TRBJ2-1, with a weak D call TRBD1 (6 bases). Germline V gene lookup returns CDR1 ENHRY and CDR2 SYGVKD. CDR3 size: 13 residues. The V and J ends lost 10 bases and 9 bases respectively, with 19 bases between them.

The rearrangement links TRBV9 to TRBJ2-1; TRBD1 or TRBD2 may be the D gene (5 bases each). Germline CDR1 is SGDLS and CDR2 is YYNGEE. CDR3 length equals 15 residues. Trimming shortened V by 4 bases and J by 0 bases, and 11 bases separated the two germline ends. For the CDR3, the DNA is TGTGCCAGCAGCATCTCAGGGAGCTCCTACAATGAGCAGTTCTTC. Protein sequence: CASSISGSSYNEQFF.

The chain combines TRBV5-1 with TRBJ2-2; D is unclear. CDR3 length: 12 amino acids. V lost 1 base and J 2 bases, leaving 0 bases between the germline ends. From germline, CDR1 is SGHRS and CDR2 YFSETQ. The CDR3 sequence: CASSLNTGELFF. CDR3 DNA: TGCGCCAGCAGCTTGAACACCGGGGAGCTGTTTTTT.

This chain links TRBV2 with TRBJ1-1, with TRBD1 matching 7 bases. CDR3 length equals 11 residues. The ends lost 5 bases at V and 8 bases at J; junction bases unmatched: 2. Germline V gene lookup returns CDR1 SNHLY and CDR2 FYNNEI. The CDR3 bases are TGTGCCAGCAGTAAGACAGGGGAAGCTTTCTTT. Residues: CASSKTGEAFF.

V gene TRBV19 combines with J gene TRBJ2-3; D is possibly TRBD1 (6 bases). This CDR3 has 17 residues. Between the trimmed V and J ends, which lost 3 bases and 6 bases, there was a span of 22 bases. CDR1 LNHDA and CDR2 SQIVND come from the germline V gene (reference sequence). As DNA, the CDR3 is TGTGCCAGTAGTATCGTTAGCCCGACAGGCAATTCGGATACGCAGTATTTT. As protein: CASSIVSPTGNSDTQYF.

The rearrangement joins TRBV5-4 to TRBJ2-2; 8 bases line up with TRBD2. This CDR3 contains 16 residues. The germline V gene has CDR1 SGHNT and CDR2 YYREEE (reference sequence). J gave up 1 base and V 4 bases, and 6 bases lay outside the gene matches. The DNA for the CDR3 is TGTGCCAGCAGCCACGGACTAGCTTTGAACACCGGGGAGCTGTTTTTT. This sequence encodes CASSHGLALNTGELFF. The entire variable domain, with the rest obtained from reference TRBV5-4 and TRBJ2-2, is as follows: ETGVTQSPTHLIKTRGQQVTLRCSSQSGHNTVSWYQQALGQGPQFIFQYYREEENGRGNFPPRFSGLQFPNYSSELNVNALELDDSALYLCASSHGLALNTGELFFGEGSRLTVL.

CDR3: CASSQQGFKETQYF. The CDR3 DNA sequence: TGTGCCAGCAGCCAACAGGGTTTCAAAGAGACCCAGTACTTC. The chain uses TRBV27 and TRBJ2-5; the D gene is possibly TRBD1 (6 bases). Trimming took off 6 bases at V and 3 bases at J, with 14 bases between the two ends. CDR3 size: 14 residues. Germline V lookup: CDR1 MNHEY, CDR2 SMNVEV (reference sequence).

This chain joins TRBV5-1 and TRBJ1-6, with 8 bases identical to TRBD1. V lost 4 bases and J lost 9; bases outside the gene matches: 6. CDR1 SGHRS and CDR2 YFSETQ come from the germline V gene. The CDR3 has 14 residues. CDR3 region: CASSIGQGGSPLHF. The CDR3 DNA reads TGCGCCAGCAGCATAGGACAGGGTGGTTCACCCCTCCACTTT.

This rearrangement joins TRBV28 to TRBJ1-1, with D unclear. V dropped 2 bases and J dropped 3 bases, with 7 bases sitting between them. The V gene's germline CDR1 is MDHEN and CDR2 SYDVKM. This CDR3 is built from 13 residues. In nucleotides, the CDR3 is TGTGCCAGCAGTTTACAGGATTACACTGAAGCTTTCTTT. Translating it yields CASSLQDYTEAFF.

The chain recombines TRBV23-1 with TRBJ2-3, with 9 bases aligning to TRBD1. TRBV23-1 qualifies as an ORF whose function is uncertain. V was pared by 8 bases and J by 0 bases, with 12 bases of the junction left unmatched. The CDR3 loop spans 17 amino acids. The CDR3 spells CASAARDRESSTDTQYF. The DNA of the CDR3 is TGCGCCAGCGCAGCCCGGGACAGGGAATCTAGCACAGATACGCAGTATTTT.